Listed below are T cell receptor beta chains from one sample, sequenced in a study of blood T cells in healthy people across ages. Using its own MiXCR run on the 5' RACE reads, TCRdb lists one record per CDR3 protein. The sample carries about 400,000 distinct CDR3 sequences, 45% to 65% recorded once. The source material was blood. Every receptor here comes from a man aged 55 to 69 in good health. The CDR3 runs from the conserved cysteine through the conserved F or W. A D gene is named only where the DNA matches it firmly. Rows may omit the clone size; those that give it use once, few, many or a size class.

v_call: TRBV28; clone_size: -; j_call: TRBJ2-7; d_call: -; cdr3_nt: TGTGCCAGCAGGATGGGGCAGGGCGTTCTCTACGAGCAGTACTTC; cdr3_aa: CASRMGQGVLYEQYF
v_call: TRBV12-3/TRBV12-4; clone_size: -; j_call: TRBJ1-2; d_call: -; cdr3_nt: TGTGCCAGCAGCGCCCCTGGGGGGCGCGTACTCTATGGCTACACCTTC; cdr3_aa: CASSAPGGRVLYGYTF
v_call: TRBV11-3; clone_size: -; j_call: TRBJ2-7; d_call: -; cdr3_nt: TGTGCCAGCAGCTTAGACGCCCAGGACGAGCAGTACTTC; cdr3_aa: CASSLDAQDEQYF
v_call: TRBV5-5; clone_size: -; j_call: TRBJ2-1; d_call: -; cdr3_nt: TGTGCCAGCAGCTTATCGCTAGCGCCTTACAATGAGCAGTTCTTC; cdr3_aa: CASSLSLAPYNEQFF
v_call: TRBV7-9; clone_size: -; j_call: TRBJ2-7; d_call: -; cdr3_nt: TGTGCCAGCAGCTTAACTACAGGGTCGAACGAGCAGTACTTC; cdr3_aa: CASSLTTGSNEQYF
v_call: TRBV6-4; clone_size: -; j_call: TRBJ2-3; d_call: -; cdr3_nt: TGTGCCAGCAGCGACCGGGACACAAATACGCAGTATTTT; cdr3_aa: CASSDRDTNTQYF
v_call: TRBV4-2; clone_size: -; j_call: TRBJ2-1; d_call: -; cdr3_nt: TGTGCCAGCAGCCAAGATGTGGAGGCAGGGGTCAATGAGCAGTTCTTC; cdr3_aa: CASSQDVEAGVNEQFF
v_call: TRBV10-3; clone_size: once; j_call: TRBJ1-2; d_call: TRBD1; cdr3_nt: TGTGCCATCAGTGAGGACAGGGACTATGGCTACACCTTC; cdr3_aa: CAISEDRDYGYTF
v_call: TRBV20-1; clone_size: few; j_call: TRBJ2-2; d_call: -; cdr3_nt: TGCAGTGCTAGTGGGGGGACATCGGGCACCGGGGAGCTGTTTTTT; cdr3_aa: CSASGGTSGTGELFF
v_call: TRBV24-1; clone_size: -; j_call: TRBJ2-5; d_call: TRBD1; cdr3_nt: TGTGCCACCAGTGATCCGGACAGGGAAGGAGAAGAGACCCAGTACTTC; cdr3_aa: CATSDPDREGEETQYF
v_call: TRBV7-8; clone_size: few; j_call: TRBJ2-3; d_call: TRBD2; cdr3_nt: TGTGCCAGCAGCTCCCGGGGGGGTGCTAGCACAGATACGCAGTATTTT; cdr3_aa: CASSSRGGASTDTQYF
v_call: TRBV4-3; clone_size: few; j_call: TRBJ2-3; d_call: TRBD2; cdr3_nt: TGCGCCAGCAGCCAGACTAGCGGGAGGGGAACAGATACGCAGTATTTT; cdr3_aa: CASSQTSGRGTDTQYF
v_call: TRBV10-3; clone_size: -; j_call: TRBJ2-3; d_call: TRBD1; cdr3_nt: TGTGCCATCAGTGAGGGCAGGGGGCCAGGAGATACGCAGTATTTT; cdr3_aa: CAISEGRGPGDTQYF
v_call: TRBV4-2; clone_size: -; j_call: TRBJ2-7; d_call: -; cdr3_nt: TGTGCCAGCAGCCAAGCGGGCGGATCGGGCGAGCAGTACTTC; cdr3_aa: CASSQAGGSGEQYF
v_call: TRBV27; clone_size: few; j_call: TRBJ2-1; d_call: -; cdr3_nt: TGTGCCAGCAGTCGGAGAATTGACTACAATGAGCAGTTCTTC; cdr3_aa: CASSRRIDYNEQFF
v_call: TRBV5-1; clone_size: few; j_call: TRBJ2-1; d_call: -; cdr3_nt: TGCGCCAGCAGCTCGACAACTAGCCTGCCCACCCAGTTCTTC; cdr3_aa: CASSSTTSLPTQFF
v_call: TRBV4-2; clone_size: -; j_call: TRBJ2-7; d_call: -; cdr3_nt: TGTGCCAGCAGCCACCGAGATAGGGTCTACGAGCAGTACTTC; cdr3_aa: CASSHRDRVYEQYF
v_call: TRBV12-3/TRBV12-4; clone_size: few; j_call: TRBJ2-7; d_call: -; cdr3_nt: TGTGCCAGCAGTGTACGGGGACTCCACAATGAGCAGTACTTC; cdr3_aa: CASSVRGLHNEQYF
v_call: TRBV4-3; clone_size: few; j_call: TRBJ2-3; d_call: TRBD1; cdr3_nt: TGCGCCAGCAGTTTAAAGGACAGGGCTGGGGATACGCAGTATTTT; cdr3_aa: CASSLKDRAGDTQYF
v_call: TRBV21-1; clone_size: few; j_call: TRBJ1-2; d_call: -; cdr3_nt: TGTGCCAGCAGCCGGGACAGGGAGTTTGGCTACACCTTC; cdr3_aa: CASSRDREFGYTF
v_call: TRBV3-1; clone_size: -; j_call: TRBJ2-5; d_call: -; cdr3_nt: TGTGCCAGCACCCAAGGCCTCATTCAAGAGACCCAGTACTTC; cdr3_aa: CASTQGLIQETQYF
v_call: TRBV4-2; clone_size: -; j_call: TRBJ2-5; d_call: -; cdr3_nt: TGTGCCAGCAGCCAAGTAACAGACTCCCGGGAGACCCAGTACTTC; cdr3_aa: CASSQVTDSRETQYF
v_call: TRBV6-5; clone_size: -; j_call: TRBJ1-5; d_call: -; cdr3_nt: TGTGCCAGCAGTAGGAACAGGGTTCGGGGCAATCAGCCCCAGCATTTT; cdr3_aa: CASSRNRVRGNQPQHF
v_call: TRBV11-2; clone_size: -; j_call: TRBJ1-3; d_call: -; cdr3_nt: TGTGCCAGCAGCTTGGGGAGGGGACGGCGAAGGGGAAACACCATATATTTT; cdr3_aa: CASSLGRGRRRGNTIYF
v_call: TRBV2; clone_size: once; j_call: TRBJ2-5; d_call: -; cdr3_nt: TGTGCCAGCGGCTTCGAACGGGGGGCTCAAGAGACCCAGTACTTC; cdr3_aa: CASGFERGAQETQYF
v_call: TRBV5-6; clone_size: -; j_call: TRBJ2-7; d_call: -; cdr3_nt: TGTGCCAGCAGCTTGGTCTCCCCGACAGGCGTCTACTCCTACGAGCAGTACTTC; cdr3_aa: CASSLVSPTGVYSYEQYF
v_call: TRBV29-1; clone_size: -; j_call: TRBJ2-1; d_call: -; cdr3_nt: TGCAGGGGGATTAGCTACAATGAGCAGTTCTTC; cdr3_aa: CRGISYNEQFF
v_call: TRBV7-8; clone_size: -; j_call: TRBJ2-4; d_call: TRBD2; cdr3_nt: TGTGCCAGCAGCCCAGCGGGGGGGCCGACTGCCAAAAACATTCAGTACTTC; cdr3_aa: CASSPAGGPTAKNIQYF
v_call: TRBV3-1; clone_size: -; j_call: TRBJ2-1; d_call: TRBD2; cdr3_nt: TGTGCCAGCAAAGTGGGGACTAGCGGCGGGGATGAGCAGTTCTTC; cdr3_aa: CASKVGTSGGDEQFF
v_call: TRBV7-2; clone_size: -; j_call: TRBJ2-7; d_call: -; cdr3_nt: TGTGCCAGCAGCTTCCGGGGCCAGATGGAGCAGTACTTC; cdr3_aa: CASSFRGQMEQYF
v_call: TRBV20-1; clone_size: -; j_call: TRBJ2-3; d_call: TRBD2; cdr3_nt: TGCAGTGCTAGGCGGGAGGGAGTAGATACGCAGTATTTT; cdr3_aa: CSARREGVDTQYF
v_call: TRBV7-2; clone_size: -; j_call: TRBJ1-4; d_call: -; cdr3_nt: TGTGCCAGCACTTTTGGGGGTCAGCAGGAAAAACTGTTTTTT; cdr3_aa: CASTFGGQQEKLFF
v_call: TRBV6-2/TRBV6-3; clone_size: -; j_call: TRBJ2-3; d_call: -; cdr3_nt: TGTGCCAGCCGGGACGCGTCTAGGGATACGCAGTATTTT; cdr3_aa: CASRDASRDTQYF
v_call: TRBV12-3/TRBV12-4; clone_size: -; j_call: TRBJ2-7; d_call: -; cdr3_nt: TGTGCCAGCGGAGCAGCGGACTCCTACGAGCAGTACTTC; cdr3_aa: CASGAADSYEQYF
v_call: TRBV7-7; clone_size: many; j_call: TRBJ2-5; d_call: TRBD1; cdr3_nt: TGTGCTAGCAGCTTAGGGACAGGGGGCCAAGAGACCCAGTACTTC; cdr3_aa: CASSLGTGGQETQYF
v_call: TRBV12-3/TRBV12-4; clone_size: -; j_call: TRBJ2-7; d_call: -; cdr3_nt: TGTGCCAGCAAATCTGGCCTCCCGGGCCACGAGCAGTACTTC; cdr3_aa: CASKSGLPGHEQYF
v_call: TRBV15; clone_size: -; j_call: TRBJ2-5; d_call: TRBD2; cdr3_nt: TGTGCCACCAGCCCAGCTAGCGGGGGGATGTTGGAGACCCAGTACTTC; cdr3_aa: CATSPASGGMLETQYF
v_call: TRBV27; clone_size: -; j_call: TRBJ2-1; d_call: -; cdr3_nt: TGTGCCAGCAGGAACCCGACTAGGAATGAGCAGTTCTTC; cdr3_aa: CASRNPTRNEQFF
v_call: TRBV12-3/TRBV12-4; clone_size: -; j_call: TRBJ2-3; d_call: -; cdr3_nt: TGTGCCAGCAGTTCTCGGAGGGGAGCAGATGTGCAGTATTTT; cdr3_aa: CASSSRRGADVQYF
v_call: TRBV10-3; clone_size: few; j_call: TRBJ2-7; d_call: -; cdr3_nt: TGTGCCATCAGTGAGGAGCACCCGGGAGCCGGTAGGAAGGCGCAGTACTTC; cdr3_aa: CAISEEHPGAGRKAQYF
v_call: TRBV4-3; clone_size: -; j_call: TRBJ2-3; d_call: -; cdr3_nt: TGCGCCAGCAGCCAAGATTCAGGCCATACGCAGTATTTT; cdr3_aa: CASSQDSGHTQYF
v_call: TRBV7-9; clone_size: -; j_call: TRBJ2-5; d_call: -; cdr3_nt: TGTGCCAGCAGCTTACAGTTAGTCCCACAAGAGACCCAGTACTTC; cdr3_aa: CASSLQLVPQETQYF
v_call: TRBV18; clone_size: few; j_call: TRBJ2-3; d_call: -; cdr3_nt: TGTGCCAGCTCACCACTCGAGCTGAGGAGCACAGATACGCAGTATTTT; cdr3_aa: CASSPLELRSTDTQYF
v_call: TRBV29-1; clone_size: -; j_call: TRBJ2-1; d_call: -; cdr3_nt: TGCAGCGTTGAAGATTCGGCCAGGGGCTACAATGAGCAGTTCTTC; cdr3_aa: CSVEDSARGYNEQFF
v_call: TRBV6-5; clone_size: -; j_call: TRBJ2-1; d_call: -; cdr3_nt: TGTGCCAGCAGTTTGTTGAGGACTGGTGGTAGCTACAATGAGCAGTTCTTC; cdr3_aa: CASSLLRTGGSYNEQFF
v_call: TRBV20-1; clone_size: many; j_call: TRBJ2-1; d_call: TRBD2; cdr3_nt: TGCAGTGCTAGGCCTATTCTAGCGGGAGTAGAGAATGAGCAGTTCTTC; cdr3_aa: CSARPILAGVENEQFF
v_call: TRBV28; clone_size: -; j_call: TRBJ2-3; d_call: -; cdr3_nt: TGTGCCAGCAGTTTTCCCCTTAACACAGATACGCAGTATTTT; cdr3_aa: CASSFPLNTDTQYF
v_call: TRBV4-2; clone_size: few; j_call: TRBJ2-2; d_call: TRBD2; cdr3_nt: TGTGCCAGCAGCCAAGGACGGGGGGCCGGGGAGCTGTTTTTT; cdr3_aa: CASSQGRGAGELFF
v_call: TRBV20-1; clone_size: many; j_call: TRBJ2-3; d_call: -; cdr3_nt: TGCAGTGCTTTGTCTGGGCTGCTAGGGGATACGCAGTATTTT; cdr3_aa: CSALSGLLGDTQYF
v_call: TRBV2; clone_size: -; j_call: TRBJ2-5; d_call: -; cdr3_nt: TGTGCCAGCAGTGATAGGTTGATACAAGAGACCCAGTACTTC; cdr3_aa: CASSDRLIQETQYF
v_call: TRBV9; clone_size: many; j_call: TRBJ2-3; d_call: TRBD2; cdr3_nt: TGTGCCAGCAGCCCCCGGGGTAGCGGGACTGGAGATACGCAGTATTTT; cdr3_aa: CASSPRGSGTGDTQYF
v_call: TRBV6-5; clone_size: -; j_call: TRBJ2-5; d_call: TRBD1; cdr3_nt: TGTGCCAGCAGTCCTAACAGGGGGCTACAAGAGACCCAGTACTTC; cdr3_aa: CASSPNRGLQETQYF
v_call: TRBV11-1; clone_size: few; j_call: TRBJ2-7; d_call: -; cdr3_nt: TGTGCCAGCAGCCCTAGGGACGACGAGCAGTACTTC; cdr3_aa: CASSPRDDEQYF
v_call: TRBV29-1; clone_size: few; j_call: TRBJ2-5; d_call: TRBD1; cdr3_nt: TGCAGCGTTGAAGCGACAGGGGAAGAGACCCAGTACTTC; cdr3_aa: CSVEATGEETQYF
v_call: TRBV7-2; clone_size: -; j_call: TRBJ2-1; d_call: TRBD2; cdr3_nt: TGTGACAGCAGCTTAGTACTAGCGGGAACTGAGCAGTTCTTC; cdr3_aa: CDSSLVLAGTEQFF